One and the same sample provided the 25 T cell receptor beta chains below, sequenced in a study of STAT5B mutations in CD4+ large granular lymphocyte leukemia. The assay was immunoSEQ multiplex PCR, and TCRdb's table has in-frame clones only and misses some. The table records about 35,000 clones, 65% to 80% of them present only once. Input material: CD4+ T cells from blood buffy coats. The source is a human donor in good health.

V usage is TRBV6-1 and J usage is TRBJ2-7, with D possibly TRBD1 on 5 matching bases. Germline V CDR1 and CDR2: MNHNS, SASEGT. V was clipped by 2 bases and J by 3 bases, with 14 bases between them. CDR3 length: 15 amino acids. The CDR3 spells CASSESRDFFYEQYF. The CDR3 DNA reads as TGTGCCAGCAGTGAAAGCAGGGATTTTTTCTACGAGCAGTACTTC.

V is TRBV4-1 and J is TRBJ2-1; D gene ambiguous. CDR3 size: 13 residues. Germline lookup yields CDR1 MGHRA and CDR2 YSYEKL. Trimming cost V 1 base and J 8 bases, with 9 bases left between them. CDR3: CASSQVLRDEQFF. The CDR3 DNA follows: TGCGCCAGCAGCCAAGTGCTGCGAGATGAGCAGTTCTTC.

The V gene is TRBV5-1, the J gene TRBJ1-1; 7 positions match TRBD1. The germline V gene encodes CDR1 SGHRS and CDR2 YFSETQ. The length of the CDR3 is 14 residues. The ends lost 2 bases at V and 5 bases at J; junction bases unmatched: 6. CDR3 sequence (DNA): TGCGCCAGCAGCTTACAGGGGTGGGGGACTGAAGCTTTCTTT. It encodes CASSLQGWGTEAFF.

The rearrangement uses TRBV18 and TRBJ2-3; D call uncertain. CDR3 length: 14 residues. Per the germline V gene, CDR1 is KGHSH and CDR2 is LQKENI. V was clipped by 5 bases and J by 0 bases, with 9 bases between them. CDR3 sequence (DNA): TGTGCCAGCTCATCGACTTACAGCACAGATACGCAGTATTTT. This sequence encodes CASSSTYSTDTQYF.

This chain connects TRBV19 to TRBJ2-1, with D unclear. Germline assignment: CDR1 LNHDA and CDR2 SQIVND (reference sequence). The CDR3 consists of 17 residues. V lost 7 bases and J 0 bases, leaving 19 bases between the germline ends. In DNA, the CDR3 is TGTGCCAGTACCCCCCTCGGCGGCCTGAGCTCCTACAATGAGCAGTTCTTC. Translation: CASTPLGGLSSYNEQFF.

This clone occurred once. This chain uses TRBV4-1 with TRBJ1-6, with D perhaps TRBD1 (5 bases). CDR3 size: 15 residues. V was clipped by 5 bases and J by 10 bases, with 18 bases between them. The germline V gene has CDR1 MGHRA and CDR2 YSYEKL. CDR3 nucleotide sequence: TGCGCCAGCAGCGTTGAAGGGGCTGCAAGGTCACCCCTCCACTTT. The encoded protein is CASSVEGAARSPLHF.

CDR3 sequence (DNA): TGTGCCAGCAGTTGGTCAGGGGGAGAGCAGTTCTTC. As protein: CASSWSGGEQFF. V is TRBV6-5 and J is TRBJ2-1; TRBD1 agrees at 7 bases. Unmatched junction bases numbered 4, after V lost 4 bases and J lost 10 bases. Looked up from germline, CDR1 is MNHEY and CDR2 is SVGAGI. The CDR3 covers 12 residues.

V gene TRBV5-4 combines with J gene TRBJ1-2; 12 bases are a match to TRBD1. Trimming removed 3 bases from V and 7 bases from J; junction bases left unmatched: 13. The length of the CDR3 is 17 residues. Germline assignment: CDR1 SGHNT and CDR2 YYREEE (reference sequence). The chain's CDR3 is CASSCPGTGGRKCGYTF. The CDR3 bases are TGTGCCAGCAGCTGCCCCGGGACAGGGGGCAGAAAGTGTGGCTACACCTTC.

The chain has TRBV27 and TRBJ2-7; D unresolved. Germline values: CDR1 MNHEY, CDR2 SMNVEV (reference sequence). The CDR3 covers 14 residues. The V gene lost 5 bases and the J gene lost 2 bases, with 13 bases spanning the gap. The CDR3 sequence: CASSPADGTYEQYF. In DNA, the CDR3 is TGTGCCAGCAGTCCAGCAGACGGAACCTACGAGCAGTACTTC.

The rearrangement joins TRBV29-1 to TRBJ2-7; 9 bases match TRBD1. Germline CDR1 and CDR2: SQVTM and ANQGSEA. V gave up 7 bases and J gave up 5 bases; unmatched junction bases: 6. This CDR3 contains 12 residues. The CDR3 sequence: CSATGGLNEQYF. The DNA of the CDR3 is TGCAGCGCGACAGGGGGGTTGAACGAGCAGTACTTC.

This clone has a single count. The V call is TRBV11-2, the J call TRBJ1-6; 8 bases are a match to TRBD1. V trimming: 2 bases; J trimming: 10 bases; junction bases outside the gene matches: 10. Looked up from germline, CDR1 is SGHAT and CDR2 is FQNNGV. CDR3 length: 16 residues. The CDR3 is CASSLRLDRAGSPLHF. For the CDR3, the DNA is TGTGCCAGCAGCTTACGGTTGGACAGGGCGGGGTCACCCCTCCACTTT.

The rearrangement uses TRBV7-9 and TRBJ2-2, with TRBD2 matching 11 bases. Looked up from germline, CDR1 is SEHNR and CDR2 is FQNEAQ (reference sequence). The CDR3 is 16 amino acids. V shed 4 bases, J shed 1 base, and the junction held 2 bases outside the gene matches. The CDR3 DNA reads as TGTGCCAGCAGCTCTAGCGGGGGGTGGAACACCGGGGAGCTGTTTTTT. This gives the protein CASSSSGGWNTGELFF.

The chain employs TRBV30 and TRBJ1-2; the D gene is possibly TRBD1 (6 bases). Germline V gene data show CDR1 as GTSNPN and CDR2 as SVGIG (reference sequence). The V end lost 0 bases, the J end lost 2 bases, and 16 bases lay between the germline ends. The CDR3 is 16 residues long. CDR3 sequence: CAWSVRGRGSNYGYTF. CDR3 in DNA: TGTGCCTGGAGTGTAAGAGGCAGGGGCTCCAACTATGGCTACACCTTC.

This clone was counted a few times. The chain is built from TRBV5-1 and TRBJ2-2, with D possibly matching TRBD1 (6 bases). Germline-derived CDR1 and CDR2 are SGHRS and YFSETQ. Trimming took 3 bases from V and 3 from J, leaving 15 bases between them. The CDR3 sequence is 16 residues long. The CDR3 protein is CASSSHRALYTGELFF. CDR3 DNA sequence: TGCGCCAGCAGCTCCCACAGGGCATTATACACCGGGGAGCTGTTTTTT.

V gene TRBV7-8 combines with J gene TRBJ2-6, with 10 nucleotides matching TRBD1. The junction had 2 bases not matched to a gene; V was cut back by 6 bases and J by 0 bases. Germline-derived CDR1 and CDR2 are SGHVS and FQNEAQ. This CDR3 is 16 amino acids long. In nucleotides, the CDR3 is TGTGCCAGCAGGGGACAGGGGTTCTCTGGGGCCAACGTCCTGACTTTC. It specifies CASRGQGFSGANVLTF.

V gene TRBV6-5 combines with J gene TRBJ1-2; no reliable D call. V was cut by 5 bases and J by 1 base, with 8 bases left in between. Germline-derived CDR1 and CDR2 are MNHEY and SVGAGI. The CDR3 length is 13 residues. The CDR3 DNA sequence: TGTGCCAGCAGTGGCGGTCTTAACTATGGCTACACCTTC. Translated: CASSGGLNYGYTF.

This clone was observed once. The chain couples TRBV7-9 to TRBJ1-1; weak D call: TRBD1 (5 bases). The CDR3 contains 15 residues. Trimming cost V 5 bases and J 5 bases, with 18 bases left between them. CDR1 SEHNR and CDR2 FQNEAQ come from the germline V gene (reference sequence). CDR3 residues: CASSKREGTGTEAFF. The CDR3 coding sequence is TGTGCCAGCAGCAAAAGGGAGGGGACTGGGACTGAAGCTTTCTTT.

The rearrangement uses TRBV13 and TRBJ2-7; 7 bases match TRBD1. V was clipped by 10 bases and J by 3 bases; unmatched bases: 9. The germline gives CDR1 PRHDT, CDR2 FYEKMQ (reference sequence). The CDR3 length is 13 residues. The CDR3 DNA sequence: TGTGCCACCGAAAGACAGGGAGACTACGAGCAGTACTTC. The encoded protein is CATERQGDYEQYF. Full variable domain (missing parts from reference TRBV13 and TRBJ2-7): AAGVIQSPRHLIKEKRETATLKCYPIPRHDTVYWYQQGPGQDPQFLISFYEKMQSDKGSIPDRFSAQQFSDYHSELNMSSLELGDSALYFCATERQGDYEQYFGPGTRLTVT.

The genes are TRBV10-2 and TRBJ1-1, with 8 bases aligning to TRBD1. J was trimmed by 1 base and V by 6 bases; bases with no gene match: 4. Germline V CDR1 and CDR2: WSHSY, SAAADI. The CDR3 is made up of 14 amino acids. As DNA, the CDR3 is TGCGCCAGCAGATCCGGGACAGGGAACACTGAAGCTTTCTTT. This encodes CASRSGTGNTEAFF.

CDR3 bases: TGTGCCAGCAGCTCACCGGGGAGGGCGAACACCGGGGAGCTGTTTTTT. The encoded protein is CASSSPGRANTGELFF. This chain connects TRBV7-8 to TRBJ2-2; 7 nucleotides align to TRBD2. This CDR3 contains 16 residues. After removal of 4 bases from V and 0 bases from J, the junction contained 5 bases not matched to a gene. In germline, CDR1 is SGHVS, CDR2 FQNEAQ.

Here the CDR3 reads CATSRLRGRGTGELFF. The CDR3 DNA sequence: TGTGCCACCAGCAGACTTCGCGGGAGAGGTACCGGGGAGCTGTTTTTT. The chain is built from TRBV15 and TRBJ2-2, with TRBD2 identical over 7 bases. Per the germline V gene, CDR1 is LNHNV and CDR2 is YYDKDF (reference sequence). After removal of 2 bases from V and 5 bases from J, the junction contained 8 bases not matched to a gene. The CDR3 spans 16 residues. The variable domain in full, completed from reference TRBV15 and TRBJ2-2, reads DAMVIQNPRYQVTQFGKPVTLSCSQTLNHNVMYWYQQKSSQAPKLLFHYYDKDFNNEADTPDNFQSRRPNTSFCFLDIRSPGLGDTAMYLCATSRLRGRGTGELFFGEGSRLTVL.

CDR3 in amino acids: CASSFGGLALQETQYF. The CDR3 nucleotides read TGTGCCAGCAGCTTTGGGGGACTAGCGCTTCAAGAGACCCAGTACTTC. The chain couples TRBV11-2 to TRBJ2-5, with 10 bases identical to TRBD2. Germline CDR1 SGHAT, CDR2 FQNNGV. The CDR3 runs 16 residues. The trim removed 3 bases at V and 2 bases at J, leaving 6 bases unmatched.

Comment on this clone: This same CDR3 is encoded by further DNA sequences in the sample. The genes are TRBV2 and TRBJ2-7; D is unclear. CDR1 and CDR2 (germline): SNHLY, FYNNEI. Trimming cost V 2 bases and J 6 bases, with 8 bases left between them. This CDR3 spans 12 amino acids. DNA for the CDR3: TGTGCCAGCAGTGAATTAGGTGGCGAGCAGTACTTC. Residues: CASSELGGEQYF. The full variable domain, in which reference TRBV2 and TRBJ2-7 provide the parts outside the CDR3, is EPEVTQTPSHQVTQMGQEVILRCVPISNHLYFYWYRQILGQKVEFLVSFYNNEISEKSEIFDDQFSVERPDGSNFTLKIRSTKLEDSAMYFCASSELGGEQYFGPGTRLTVT.

In nucleotides, the CDR3 is TGTGCCAGCAGCGGACAGGTCAACCGCTCCTACAATGAGCAGTTCTTC. Its protein is CASSGQVNRSYNEQFF. The chain couples TRBV5-4 to TRBJ2-1; 7 bases map to TRBD1. CDR1 SGHNT and CDR2 YYREEE come from the germline V gene (reference sequence). Germline trimming cut 4 bases from V and 0 bases from J; bases unmatched to any gene: 7. This CDR3 region has 16 residues.

The chain has TRBV19 and TRBJ2-3; D is ambiguous. Germline assignment: CDR1 LNHDA and CDR2 SQIVND (reference sequence). The ends were cut back, 5 bases at V and 2 bases at J, with 8 bases in the middle. The CDR3 loop spans 13 amino acids. The CDR3 DNA reads as TGTGCCAGTAGTTTTAGACCCACAGATACGCAGTATTTT. Protein product: CASSFRPTDTQYF.